The 17 T cell receptor beta chains in this list originate from one sample, sequenced in a study of cytomegalovirus exposure and HLA in healthy donors (dated by TCRdb to between 2016 and 2019). The library relied on the immunoSEQ multiplex PCR assay. A mixture of 60 forward primers for TCR Vbeta segments and 13 reverse primers for TCR Jbeta segments was used in the multiplex PCR. TCRdb took this table from immuneACCESS and kept in-frame rearrangements with V and J called. Such tables lack part of the clones; where checked against another copy, unresolved V genes explain under half of the gap, and the rest is unexplained. A total of approximately 61,000 clones appear in this sample, around 75% of them only once. The leading ten clones occupy roughly 50% of the sample. The sample taken for sequencing was PBMCs. These receptors were collected from a man aged 50 to 60 in good health and CMV-seropositive.

The V and J genes are TRBV6-5 and TRBJ2-7; TRBD2 matches 9 bases. V shed 2 bases, J shed 4 bases, and the junction held 6 bases outside the gene matches. The CDR3 length is 15 residues. Germline CDR1 and CDR2: MNHEY and SVGAGI. In nucleotides, the CDR3 is TGTGCCAGCAGTTACAGCCTAGCGGGGCTATACGAGCAGTACTTC. It encodes CASSYSLAGLYEQYF.

This clone occurred once. The chain links TRBV10-3 to TRBJ2-7; TRBD1 aligns across 9 bases. In germline, CDR1 is ENHRY, CDR2 SYGVKD. The CDR3 runs to 15 residues. V lost 0 bases, J lost 4 bases, and 4 bases stayed unmatched. Here the CDR3 DNA reads TGTGCCATCAGTGAGTCGGACAGGGGTGATTACGAGCAGTACTTC. Its protein is CAISESDRGDYEQYF.

The count of this clone is one. This rearrangement joins TRBV7-9 to TRBJ2-3, with D possibly matching TRBD1 (6 bases). V gave up 1 base and J gave up 5 bases, with 13 bases separating them. The CDR3 length is 15 residues. Germline loops: CDR1 SEHNR, CDR2 FQNEAQ (reference sequence). CDR3 sequence (DNA): TGTGCCAGCAGCTTAGGGTGGGGGCCCGGAGATACGCAGTATTTT. Translated: CASSLGWGPGDTQYF.

This clone came up a few times. The chain couples TRBV7-8 to TRBJ2-1; 10 bases line up with TRBD2. The ends lost 2 bases at V and 4 bases at J; junction bases unmatched: 5. This CDR3 spans 16 amino acids. The germline CDR1 and CDR2 sequences are SGHVS and FQNEAQ. The DNA for the CDR3 is TGTGCCAGCAGCTTAAGCGCTAGCGGGAGATACAATGAGCAGTTCTTC. Translating gives CASSLSASGRYNEQFF.

This chain uses TRBV7-2 with TRBJ2-3; 11 bases align to TRBD2. V lost 1 base to trimming and J lost 1 base; unmatched junction nucleotides: 4. CDR3 length: 17 amino acids. Germline CDR1 is SGHTA and CDR2 is FQGNSA. The CDR3 loop is CASSLVPGLAGTDTQYF. The DNA of the CDR3 is TGTGCCAGCAGCTTAGTCCCGGGACTAGCGGGCACAGATACGCAGTATTTT. The entire variable domain, with the rest obtained from reference TRBV7-2 and TRBJ2-3, is as follows: GAGVSQSPSNKVTEKGKDVELRCDPISGHTALYWYRQSLGQGLEFLIYFQGNSAPDKSGLPSDRFSAERTGGSVSTLTIQRTQQEDSAVYLCASSLVPGLAGTDTQYFGPGTRLTVL.

The rearrangement uses TRBV29-1 and TRBJ2-5; TRBD2 is a possible D gene (5 bases). Trimming pared 7 bases from V and 2 bases from J, leaving 17 bases between. The CDR3 consists of 14 residues. Germline assignment: CDR1 SQVTM and CDR2 ANQGSEA. CDR3: CSAGLARRQETQYF. DNA of the CDR3: TGCAGCGCTGGACTCGCGCGTAGGCAAGAGACCCAGTACTTC.

Regarding this clone: At one end the junction does not follow the germline gene, possibly because of a read error. The chain carries TRBV27 and TRBJ1-1, with 9 nucleotides matching TRBD1. This CDR3 region has 17 residues. Germline CDR1 and CDR2: MNHEY and SMNVEV (reference sequence). In nucleotides, the CDR3 is TGTGACAGCTCTACCAATCCCCACCACAGGGGGCAGACTGAAGCTTTCTTT. Protein: CDSSTNPHHRGQTEAFF.

In this sample, this clone turned up a few times. This CDR3 reads CATSRGGIGSYNEQFF. The CDR3 bases are TGTGCCACCAGCAGAGGCGGGATCGGCTCCTACAATGAGCAGTTCTTC. The rearrangement links TRBV15 to TRBJ2-1; D is possibly TRBD2 (6 bases). Per germline, CDR1 LNHNV and CDR2 YYDKDF (reference sequence). CDR3 length equals 16 residues. Trimming shortened V by 1 base and J by 0 bases, and 10 bases separated the two germline ends.

In this sample, this clone turned up a few times. A much more abundant neighbour one base away suggests this may be a read error. The genes are TRBV9 and TRBJ2-7, with D possibly TRBD2 on 5 matching bases. Looked up from germline, CDR1 is SGDLS and CDR2 is YYNGEE. This CDR3 has 15 amino acids. CDR3 DNA: TGTGCCAGCAGCTCCCAGCGGCCCAGCTACTACGAGCAGTACTTT. Its protein product is CASSSQRPSYYEQYF.

This clone was counted between two and nine times. V gene TRBV18 combines with J gene TRBJ2-2; D might be TRBD2 (5 bases). CDR1 is KGHSH and CDR2 is LQKENI in the germline V gene. Trimming shortened V by 1 base and J by 6 bases, and 12 bases separated the two germline ends. The CDR3 is 15 residues long. In DNA form, the CDR3 reads TGTGCCAGCTCACCACGGGAGTACGATTCCGGGGAGCTGTTTTTT. This encodes CASSPREYDSGELFF.

The V and J genes are TRBV6-1 and TRBJ2-7, with a possible D match to TRBD1 (6 bases). The germline gives CDR1 MNHNS, CDR2 SASEGT. This CDR3 is built from 13 residues. V was shortened by 5 bases and J by 5 bases, with 13 bases between the two germline ends. CDR3 sequence (DNA): TGTGCCAGCAGTACACAGGGATCAAACGAGCAGTACTTC. It is translated as CASSTQGSNEQYF.

V usage is TRBV30 and J usage is TRBJ1-1; 10 bases are a match to TRBD1. Germline CDR1 is GTSNPN and CDR2 is SVGIG (reference sequence). The CDR3 has 13 amino acids. V trimming: 8 bases; J trimming: 9 bases; junction bases outside the gene matches: 12. In DNA, the CDR3 is TGTGCCGGTTCCGGGACAGGGGTAACGAAAGCTTTCTTT. This encodes CAGSGTGVTKAFF.

This clone was seen only a few times. The rearrangement links TRBV19 to TRBJ1-5, with TRBD1 matching 7 bases. The CDR3 sequence is 20 residues long. With V trimmed by 3 bases and J by 0 bases, 17 bases remained unmatched. Germline assignment: CDR1 LNHDA and CDR2 SQIVND (reference sequence). Here the CDR3 reads CASSMLKQGIGRYSNQPQHF. DNA for the CDR3: TGTGCCAGTAGTATGCTTAAACAGGGGATCGGCAGGTATAGCAATCAGCCCCAGCATTTT.

This clone was observed a few times. The gene calls are TRBV9 and TRBJ1-5; possibly TRBD1 for D (6 bases). V lost 4 bases and J lost 7, with 15 bases in between. Germline CDR1 SGDLS, CDR2 YYNGEE. The CDR3 is 14 residues long. CDR3 sequence reads: CASSPQGSGQPQHF. Here the CDR3 DNA reads TGTGCCAGCAGCCCACAGGGTTCGGGCCAGCCCCAGCATTTT. Using reference TRBV9 and TRBJ1-5 for the parts outside the CDR3, the full variable domain is DSGVTQTPKHLITATGQRVTLRCSPRSGDLSVYWYQQSLDQGLQFLIQYYNGEERAKGNILERFSAQQFPDLHSELNLSSLELGDSALYFCASSPQGSGQPQHFGDGTRLSIL.

The genes are TRBV30 and TRBJ2-7, with 9 bases fitting TRBD2. This CDR3 is built from 15 residues. J lost 6 bases, V lost 3 bases, and 12 bases had no gene match. Germline assignment: CDR1 GTSNPN and CDR2 SVGIG (reference sequence). CDR3 coding DNA: TGTGCCTGGAGCCGGACCGGGACTAGCACTGGCGAGCAGTACTTC. The encoded protein is CAWSRTGTSTGEQYF.

J is TRBJ2-7 and V is TRBV28; TRBD2 matches at 12 bases. Trimming took 2 bases from V and 6 from J; bases not matched to a gene: 14. Germline V gene lookup returns CDR1 MDHEN and CDR2 SYDVKM. This CDR3 has 18 residues. The DNA of the CDR3 is TGTGCCAGCAGTTTAAGCAGACACGGGGCTAGCGGGAGGGGCGAGCAGTACTTC. This codes for CASSLSRHGASGRGEQYF.

The V gene is TRBV20-1, the J gene TRBJ2-7, with D perhaps TRBD2 (7 bases). V gave up 3 bases and J gave up 7 bases, with 10 bases separating them. Germline V gene lookup returns CDR1 DFQATT and CDR2 SNEGSKA (reference sequence). The CDR3 sequence is 11 residues long. CDR3 sequence (DNA): TGCAGTGCTAGCGGGGGGCTGGAGCAGTACTTC. It encodes CSASGGLEQYF.